This TCR beta chain was identified in a study of blood T cell repertoires in COVID-19. Study details: In each case, the material was cDNA or gDNA derived from T cells, B-cell-depleted T cells, or PBMCs.

Authors' methods: Reference gene primers were amplified, and this amplification served to estimate nucleated cell counts. Profiled with immunoSEQ multiplex PCR; TCRdb holds only in-frame clones, not every one. V and J calls and clone size follow that table, whereas D and trimming were derived from the DNA. The repertoire holds around 100,000 clones, with 85% as singletons. V lost 2 bases and J lost 7; bases outside the gene matches: 8. CDR3 length: 15 amino acids. The germline V gene has CDR1 MNHNS and CDR2 SASEGT. The sequenced sample was peripheral blood. The chain carries TRBV6-1 and TRBJ1-2; 9 bases are shared with TRBD1. This sequence originates from a woman in her sixties or seventies with active or convalescent COVID-19. CDR3 residues: CASSEQGQGLVGYTF. CDR3 coding DNA: TGTGCCAGCAGTGAACAGGGACAGGGCCTCGTTGGCTACACCTTC.